These T cell receptor beta chains were read from a single sample in a study of shared clonotypes between healthy human individuals. The table came from immunoSEQ multiplex PCR; TCRdb's copy has only in-frame clones and leaves some out. The sample lists about 2.4 million clones, roughly nine tenths occurring once. The sample was naive CD4+ T cells sorted from blood. Receptor source: a young man in good health. The CDR3 runs from the conserved cysteine through the conserved F or W. The order of the fields is V gene, J gene, clone size, D gene, CDR3 protein, CDR3 DNA. D genes are given only for firm matches. Some rows mark clone size as missing; the rest say once, few, many or name a class of expanded clone.

V: TRBV6-5; J: TRBJ2-3; size: .; D: TRBD2; CDR3: CASRASGGFTDTQYF; DNA: TGTGCCAGCAGGGCTAGCGGGGGGTTCACAGATACGCAGTATTTT
V: TRBV6-6; J: TRBJ1-4; size: .; D: TRBD1; CDR3: CASTTRQGGEKLFF; DNA: TGTGCCAGCACCACGAGGCAGGGGGGTGAAAAACTGTTTTTT
V: TRBV10-3; J: TRBJ2-7; size: .; D: .; CDR3: CAISDGVRVTYEQYF; DNA: TGTGCCATCAGTGATGGGGTCCGGGTTACATACGAGCAGTACTTC
V: TRBV5-1; J: TRBJ1-2; size: few; D: TRBD1; CDR3: CASSGDSASYYGYTF; DNA: TGCGCCAGCAGCGGGGACAGCGCTTCCTACTATGGCTACACCTTC
V: TRBV6-1; J: TRBJ1-5; size: .; D: .; CDR3: CASSEERFYSNQPQHF; DNA: TGTGCCAGCAGTGAAGAGCGGTTTTATAGCAATCAGCCCCAGCATTTT
V: TRBV18; J: TRBJ1-2; size: once; D: TRBD1; CDR3: CASSLGTGLTSYGYTF; DNA: TGTGCCAGCTCACTCGGGACAGGGCTAACATCCTATGGCTACACCTTC
V: TRBV28; J: TRBJ2-1; size: .; D: TRBD2; CDR3: CASSLGASGTLQLKQFF; DNA: TGTGCCAGCAGTTTGGGGGCTAGCGGGACCCTACAATTAAAGCAGTTCTTC
V: TRBV6-5; J: TRBJ1-3; size: .; D: TRBD1; CDR3: CASRTGQGRNTIYF; DNA: TGTGCCAGCAGGACGGGACAGGGGAGAAACACCATATATTTT
V: TRBV2; J: TRBJ1-3; size: .; D: .; CDR3: CASRGFSSGNTIYF; DNA: TGTGCCAGCAGAGGATTTTCGTCTGGAAACACCATATATTTT
V: TRBV5-4; J: TRBJ2-3; size: .; D: TRBD2; CDR3: CASSLLAVGSTDTQYF; DNA: TGTGCCAGCAGCTTACTAGCGGTGGGAAGCACAGATACGCAGTATTTT
V: TRBV2; J: TRBJ2-7; size: .; D: TRBD2; CDR3: CASSATSATSNEQYF; DNA: TGTGCCAGCAGTGCTACTAGCGCGACCAGCAACGAGCAGTACTTC
V: TRBV5-6; J: TRBJ1-6; size: .; D: TRBD1; CDR3: CASSRDRGNSPLHF; DNA: TGTGCCAGCAGCCGAGACAGGGGGAATTCACCCCTCCACTTT
V: TRBV4-3; J: TRBJ2-2; size: once; D: TRBD1; CDR3: CASSQDYRGPGELFF; DNA: TGCGCCAGCAGCCAAGATTACAGGGGGCCTGGGGAGCTGTTTTTT
V: TRBV30; J: TRBJ2-2; size: .; D: .; CDR3: CAWSTLRTGELFF; DNA: TGTGCCTGGAGTACCCTTAGAACCGGGGAGCTGTTTTTT
V: TRBV9; J: TRBJ1-2; size: .; D: .; CDR3: CASSPGQNSEYGYTF; DNA: TGTGCCAGCAGCCCAGGACAGAATTCGGAGTATGGCTACACCTTC
V: TRBV10-3; J: TRBJ2-2; size: .; D: TRBD2; CDR3: CATGTSGSPDTGELFF; DNA: TGTGCCACCGGGACTAGCGGGAGTCCGGACACCGGGGAGCTGTTTTTT
V: TRBV11-2; J: TRBJ2-7; size: .; D: .; CDR3: CASSLRIGGEQYF; DNA: TGTGCCAGTAGTCTACGGATCGGGGGCGAGCAGTACTTC
V: TRBV6-5; J: TRBJ2-7; size: .; D: .; CDR3: CASSYSIQGTYEQYF; DNA: TGTGCCAGCAGTTACTCGATACAGGGCACCTACGAGCAGTACTTC
V: TRBV6-5; J: TRBJ1-5; size: .; D: .; CDR3: CASSYSRNSNQPQHF; DNA: TGTGCCAGCAGTTACTCAAGGAATAGCAATCAGCCCCAGCATTTT
V: TRBV27; J: TRBJ1-1; size: .; D: TRBD1; CDR3: CASSSDRAATTEAFF; DNA: TGTGCCAGCAGTTCGGACAGGGCGGCGACCACTGAAGCTTTCTTT
V: TRBV10-1; J: TRBJ1-3; size: few; D: .; CDR3: CASSESSNSGNTIYF; DNA: TGCGCCAGCAGTGAGTCGAGCAACTCTGGAAACACCATATATTTT
V: TRBV30; J: TRBJ2-3; size: .; D: TRBD2; CDR3: CAWALGGRGPDTQYF; DNA: TGTGCCTGGGCATTAGGCGGGAGGGGCCCAGATACGCAGTATTTT
V: TRBV27; J: TRBJ2-7; size: .; D: TRBD1; CDR3: CASSWTGGSYEQYF; DNA: TGTGCCAGCAGCTGGACAGGGGGCTCCTACGAGCAGTACTTC
V: TRBV7-9; J: TRBJ2-1; size: .; D: .; CDR3: CASSAISSYNEQFF; DNA: TGTGCCAGCAGCGCCATTTCATCCTACAATGAGCAGTTCTTC
V: TRBV5-1; J: TRBJ2-2; size: .; D: .; CDR3: CASSPGGPQLGLFF; DNA: TGCGCCAGCAGCCCTGGGGGGCCCCAGTTGGGGCTGTTTTTT
V: TRBV4-1; J: TRBJ1-1; size: .; D: TRBD1; CDR3: CASSQRTGLTEAFF; DNA: TGCGCCAGCAGCCAACGGACAGGACTGACTGAAGCTTTCTTT
V: TRBV5-6; J: TRBJ1-1; size: .; D: TRBD1; CDR3: CASSLDRGLNTEAFF; DNA: TGTGCCAGCAGCTTGGACAGGGGGCTGAACACTGAAGCTTTCTTT